This T cell receptor beta chain was identified in a study of blood T cell repertoires in COVID-19. The table came from immunoSEQ multiplex PCR; TCRdb's copy has only in-frame clones and leaves some out. The repertoire holds 150,000 to 200,000 clones, 75% to 80% seen once, with approximately 9% in the top ten. The sequence derives from a woman aged 50 to 60 with active or convalescent COVID-19. The sequenced sample consisted of peripheral blood.

CDR3: CASSPQGYGIQYF. As DNA, the CDR3 is TGTGCCAGCAGTCCACAGGGATACGGCATTCAGTACTTC. The rearrangement links TRBV2 to TRBJ2-4; possible D gene TRBD1, 6 bases. The CDR3 runs to 13 residues. The V and J ends lost 5 bases and 9 bases respectively, with 14 bases between them. Per germline, CDR1 SNHLY and CDR2 FYNNEI.